This T cell receptor (beta chain) is drawn from a study of blood T cell repertoires in COVID-19 (dated by TCRdb to the early 2020s). Regarding the complete study: Samples from collaborators originated in the United States, Italy and Spain and spanned both the acute and convalescent phases of COVID-19. The dataset comprised deeply sampled blood TCRbeta repertoires from subjects exposed to, actively infected with, or recovered from COVID-19. The repertoires were released in a freely available public database meant as a resource for research on the immune response to SARS-CoV-2. HLA class I and class II types, where available, came from metadata supplied by the sample provider rather than from assay-based typing. The samples were drawn from the first 160 participants of the ongoing ImmuneRACE study and from 1,200 or so subjects provided by 6 global collaborators. The sample metadata nearly always contained a de-identified subject ID, COVID-19 status, age in years and sex. The prospective study material was composed of cDNA or gDNA derived from T cells, B-cell-depleted T cells, or PBMCs.

Participants in the prospective study were aged roughly 18 to 89 years, lived in about two dozen United States geographic areas, and enrolled through a virtual design. To assign participants to cohorts, the prospective study relied on clinical history that participants themselves reported in a screening survey and a study questionnaire. Mobile phlebotomists in the prospective study collected whole blood, serum and a nasopharyngeal or oropharyngeal swab from every participant. Over a roughly 2-month period, participants in the prospective study had the option of providing additional blood draws and questionnaires. Prospective study blood samples were shipped either frozen or at room temperature before DNA extraction. Results and caveats for the whole study, not just this receptor: The amount of clinical and demographic metadata varied by source and participant and was provided uncurated.

A remark on this clone: Its antigen target is currently unknown. Per-base qualities were not stored, and no clone one base away is much larger.

V drops 3 bases and J drops 0 bases, leaving 17 bases in between. The CDR3 covers 17 residues, taking in both the cysteine and the phenylalanine. The kept DNA is CDR3 alone, 51 bases in frame from the first base. The germline V gene encodes CDR1 KGHSH and CDR2 LQKENI. The immunoSEQ Assay, a bias-controlled multiplex PCR, was used to amplify TCRbeta CDR3 regions from genomic DNA. The authors' pipeline ran thus. The number of nucleated cells in each sample was estimated from the amplification of reference gene primers within the assay. Sequence reads were collapsed and filtered to measure the absolute abundance of every unique TCRbeta CDR3 rearrangement. For each sample, productive Simpson clonality was calculated as the square root of Simpson's diversity index across productive rearrangements. This immuneACCESS table, as held by TCRdb, lists in-frame sequences with V and J called but not all clones. Of the missing ones, under half trace to an unresolved V gene in checked studies; the others have no known cause. V and J calls plus clone size are reproduced from that table; the DNA served to infer D and trimming. Within this sample are about 220,000 clones, with 80% to 90% of them counted one time only. Clones ranked in the top ten supply 3% to 4.5% of the sample.

The V and J genes are TRBV18 and TRBJ1-2; 5 matching bases give a weak D call of TRBD1. This TCR derives from a woman between 35 and 50 years old with acute COVID-19. The sequenced sample consisted of PBMCs or T cells enriched from blood (not recorded which). The DNA sequence reads TGTGCCAGCTCACCCGGACATGATATCTCCACTAACTATGGCTACACCTTC. Translated, this is CASSPGHDISTNYGYTF.